This is a list of T cell receptor beta chains from one sample in a study of blood T cells in healthy people across ages. One entry per CDR3 protein results from TCRdb running MiXCR on the 5' RACE reads. This sample has roughly 800,000 distinct CDR3 sequences, with roughly 50% found just once. The specimen was blood. The source is a man aged 30 to 45 in good health. CDR3s leave out the opening cysteine and the closing phenylalanine or tryptophan.

>TRBJ1-2|TRBV20-1
SAIDGPYGYT
>TRBJ2-1|TRBV4-2
ASSQETDEQF
>TRBJ2-3|TRBV12-3/TRBV12-4
ASSYGSSAVGY
>TRBJ2-3|TRBV2
ASLRTRTDTQY
>.|TRBV6-5
ASSSATENIQY
>TRBJ2-1|TRBV20-1
STPGLSHTEQF
>.|TRBV2
AGGTGGEGTQY
>TRBJ1-4|TRBV3-1
ASSQAGENEKLF
>TRBJ2-5|TRBV4-3
ASNQGRLAGNPQY
>TRBJ2-7|TRBV7-9
ASSQSTGAYEQY
>TRBJ2-5|TRBV25-1
ASSRAGAETQY